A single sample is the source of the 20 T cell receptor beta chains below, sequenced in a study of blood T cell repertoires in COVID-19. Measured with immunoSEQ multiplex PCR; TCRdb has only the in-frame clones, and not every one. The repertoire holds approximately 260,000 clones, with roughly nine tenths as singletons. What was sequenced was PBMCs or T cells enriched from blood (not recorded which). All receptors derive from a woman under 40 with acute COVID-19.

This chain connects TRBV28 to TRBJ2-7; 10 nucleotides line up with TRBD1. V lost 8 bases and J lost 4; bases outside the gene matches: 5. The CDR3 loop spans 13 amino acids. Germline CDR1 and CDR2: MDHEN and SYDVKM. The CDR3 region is CASGTGVIYEQYF. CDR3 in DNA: TGTGCCAGCGGGACAGGGGTGATTTACGAGCAGTACTTC.

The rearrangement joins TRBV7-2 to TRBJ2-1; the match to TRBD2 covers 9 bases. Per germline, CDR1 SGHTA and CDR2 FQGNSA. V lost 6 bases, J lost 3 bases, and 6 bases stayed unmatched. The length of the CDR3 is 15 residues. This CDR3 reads CASRAAGGLYNEQFF. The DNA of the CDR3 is TGTGCCAGCAGAGCGGCGGGGGGGCTCTACAATGAGCAGTTCTTC.

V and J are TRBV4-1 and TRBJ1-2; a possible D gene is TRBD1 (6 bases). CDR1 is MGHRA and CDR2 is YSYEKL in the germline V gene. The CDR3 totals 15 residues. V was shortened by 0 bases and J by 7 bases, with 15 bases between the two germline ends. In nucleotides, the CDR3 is TGCGCCAGCAGCCAAGATCCGGGGGGCGGTGGTGGCTACACCTTC. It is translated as CASSQDPGGGGGYTF.

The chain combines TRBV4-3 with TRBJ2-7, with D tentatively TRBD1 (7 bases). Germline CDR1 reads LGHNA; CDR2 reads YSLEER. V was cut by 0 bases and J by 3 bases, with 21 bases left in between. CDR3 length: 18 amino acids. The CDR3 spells CASSQEPVLQGGSYEQYF. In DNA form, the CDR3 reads TGCGCCAGCAGCCAAGAACCGGTACTCCAGGGGGGAAGCTACGAGCAGTACTTC.

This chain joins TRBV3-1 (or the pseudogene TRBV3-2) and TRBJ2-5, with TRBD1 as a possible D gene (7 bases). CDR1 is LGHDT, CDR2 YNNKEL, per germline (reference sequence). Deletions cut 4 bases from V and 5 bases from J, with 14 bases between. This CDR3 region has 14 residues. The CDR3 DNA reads TGTGCCAGCAGCCGGGGGCCAGGGGGGGAGACCCAGTACTTC. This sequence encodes CASSRGPGGETQYF.

The CDR3 sequence is CASSRLAGDTGELFF. The CDR3 DNA follows: TGTGCCAGCAGCCGTCTAGCGGGGGACACCGGGGAGCTGTTTTTT. The chain uses TRBV6-5 and TRBJ2-2; TRBD2 agrees at 10 bases. The trim removed 6 bases at V and 3 bases at J, leaving 4 bases unmatched. Germline V CDR1 and CDR2: MNHEY, SVGAGI. This CDR3 is 15 amino acids long.

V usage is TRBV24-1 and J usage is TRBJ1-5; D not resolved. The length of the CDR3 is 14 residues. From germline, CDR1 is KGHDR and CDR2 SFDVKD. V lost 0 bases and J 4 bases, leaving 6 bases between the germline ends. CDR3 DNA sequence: TGTGCCACCAGTGATTTGGGCCCGAATCAGCCCCAGCATTTT. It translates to CATSDLGPNQPQHF.

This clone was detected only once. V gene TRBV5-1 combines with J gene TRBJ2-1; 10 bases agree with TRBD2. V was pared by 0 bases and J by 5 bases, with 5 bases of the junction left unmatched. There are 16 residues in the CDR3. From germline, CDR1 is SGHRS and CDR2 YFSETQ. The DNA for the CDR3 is TGCGCCAGCAGCTTGGCCGGACTAGCGGTGAACAATGAGCAGTTCTTC. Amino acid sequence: CASSLAGLAVNNEQFF.

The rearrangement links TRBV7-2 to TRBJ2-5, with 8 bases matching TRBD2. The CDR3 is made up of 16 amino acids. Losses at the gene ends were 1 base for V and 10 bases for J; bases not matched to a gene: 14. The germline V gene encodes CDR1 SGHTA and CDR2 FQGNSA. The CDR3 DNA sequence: TGTGCCAGCAGCTTAGAGCGTGGACTAGCCGGGGTTTACCAGTACTTC. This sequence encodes CASSLERGLAGVYQYF. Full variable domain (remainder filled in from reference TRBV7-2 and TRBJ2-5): GAGVSQSPSNKVTEKGKDVELRCDPISGHTALYWYRQSLGQGLEFLIYFQGNSAPDKSGLPSDRFSAERTGGSVSTLTIQRTQQEDSAVYLCASSLERGLAGVYQYFGPGTRLLVL.

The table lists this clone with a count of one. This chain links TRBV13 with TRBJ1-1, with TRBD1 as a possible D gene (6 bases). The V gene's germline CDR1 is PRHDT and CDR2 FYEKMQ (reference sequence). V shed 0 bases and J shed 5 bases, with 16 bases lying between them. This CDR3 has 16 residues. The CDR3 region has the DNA TGTGCCAGCAGCTTAGGAGAGGGGGTGGTGGAGACTGAAGCTTTCTTT. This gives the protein CASSLGEGVVETEAFF.

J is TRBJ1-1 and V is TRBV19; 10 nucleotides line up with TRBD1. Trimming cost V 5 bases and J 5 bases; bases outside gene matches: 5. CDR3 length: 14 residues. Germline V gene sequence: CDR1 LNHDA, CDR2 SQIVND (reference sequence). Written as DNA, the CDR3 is TGTGCCAGTAGTTCGGGACAGGGGAGAACTGAAGCTTTCTTT. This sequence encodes CASSSGQGRTEAFF.

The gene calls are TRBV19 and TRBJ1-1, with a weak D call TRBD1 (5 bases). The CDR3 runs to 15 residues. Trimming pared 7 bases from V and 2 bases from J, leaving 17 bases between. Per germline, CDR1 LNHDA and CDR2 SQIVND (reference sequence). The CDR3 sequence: CASNPGLFLNTEAFF. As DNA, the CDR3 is TGTGCCAGTAATCCGGGACTCTTCCTAAACACTGAAGCTTTCTTT. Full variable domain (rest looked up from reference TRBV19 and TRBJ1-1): DGGITQSPKYLFRKEGQNVTLSCEQNLNHDAMYWYRQDPGQGLRLIYYSQIVNDFQKGDIAEGYSVSREKKESFPLTVTSAQKNPTAFYLCASNPGLFLNTEAFFGQGTRLTVV.

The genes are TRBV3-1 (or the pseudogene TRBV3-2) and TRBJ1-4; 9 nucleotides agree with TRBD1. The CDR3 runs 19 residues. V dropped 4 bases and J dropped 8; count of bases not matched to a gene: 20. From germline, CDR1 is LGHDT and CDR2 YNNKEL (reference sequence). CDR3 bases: TGTGCCAGCAGCCGATCAGCCGGGACAGGGAGGGGGTATGGAGAAAAACTGTTTTTT. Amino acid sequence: CASSRSAGTGRGYGEKLFF.

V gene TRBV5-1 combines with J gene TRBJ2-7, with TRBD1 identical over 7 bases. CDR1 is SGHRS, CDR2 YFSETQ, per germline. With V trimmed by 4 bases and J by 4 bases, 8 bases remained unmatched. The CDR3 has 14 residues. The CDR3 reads CASSPATGPYEQYF. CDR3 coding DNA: TGCGCCAGCAGCCCGGCGACAGGGCCTTACGAGCAGTACTTC.

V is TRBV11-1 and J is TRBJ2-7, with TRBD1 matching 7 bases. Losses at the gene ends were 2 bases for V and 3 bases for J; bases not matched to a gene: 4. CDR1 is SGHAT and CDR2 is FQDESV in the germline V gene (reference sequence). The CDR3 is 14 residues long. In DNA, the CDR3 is TGTGCCAGCAGCTTAACCGACAGGGTCTACGAGCAGTACTTC. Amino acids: CASSLTDRVYEQYF.

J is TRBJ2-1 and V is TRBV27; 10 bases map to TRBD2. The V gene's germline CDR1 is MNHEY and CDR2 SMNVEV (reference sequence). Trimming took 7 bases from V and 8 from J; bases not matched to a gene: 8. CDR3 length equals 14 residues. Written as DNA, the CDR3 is TGTGCCAGCAAGCTAGCGGGAGTAGAGGATGAGCAGTTCTTC. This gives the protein CASKLAGVEDEQFF.

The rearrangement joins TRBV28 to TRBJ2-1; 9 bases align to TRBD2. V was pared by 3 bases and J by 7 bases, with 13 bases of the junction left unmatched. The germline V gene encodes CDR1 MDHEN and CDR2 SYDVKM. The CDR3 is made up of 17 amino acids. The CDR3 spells CASSLQPLAGTGNEQFF. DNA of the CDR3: TGTGCCAGCAGTTTGCAACCCCTAGCGGGGACTGGGAATGAGCAGTTCTTC. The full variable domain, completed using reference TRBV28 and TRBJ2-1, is DVKVTQSSRYLVKRTGEKVFLECVQDMDHENMFWYRQDPGLGLRLIYFSYDVKMKEKGDIPEGYSVSREKKERFSLILESASTNQTSMYLCASSLQPLAGTGNEQFFGPGTRLTVL.

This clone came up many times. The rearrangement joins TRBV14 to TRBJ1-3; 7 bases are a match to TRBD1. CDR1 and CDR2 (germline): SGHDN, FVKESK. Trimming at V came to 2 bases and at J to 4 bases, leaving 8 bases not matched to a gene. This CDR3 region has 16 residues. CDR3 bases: TGTGCCAGCAGCCAACAACAGGGGATTTCGGGAAACACCATATATTTT. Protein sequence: CASSQQQGISGNTIYF.

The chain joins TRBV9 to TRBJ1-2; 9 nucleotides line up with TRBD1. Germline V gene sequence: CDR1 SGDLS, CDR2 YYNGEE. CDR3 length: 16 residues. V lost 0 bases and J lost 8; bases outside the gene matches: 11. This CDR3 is CASSVGIEGQGGGYTF. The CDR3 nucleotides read TGTGCCAGCAGCGTAGGGATCGAGGGACAGGGCGGCGGCTACACCTTC.

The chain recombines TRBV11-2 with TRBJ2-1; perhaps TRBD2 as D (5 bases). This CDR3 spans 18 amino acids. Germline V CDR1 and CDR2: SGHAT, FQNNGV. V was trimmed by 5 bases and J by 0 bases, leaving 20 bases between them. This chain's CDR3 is CASSPQWGRTVSYNEQFF. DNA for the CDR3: TGTGCCAGCAGCCCCCAATGGGGTCGGACTGTCTCCTACAATGAGCAGTTCTTC.